In this sample, the clone carrying this TCR beta chain turned up once. Its antigen is unidentified. This may stem from a read error, because a much larger clone lies one nucleotide away. A single record per CDR3 protein comes from TCRdb applying MiXCR to the reads. The sample has approximately 770,000 distinct CDR3 sequences; roughly 28% are singletons. The source of the sample is a study of T cell repertoires in cytomegalovirus infection. The wider study: Peptides in the study included HLA-C-restricted and HLA-B-restricted CMV epitopes. Through public TCR beta signatures, both CMV infection and matching HLA type were indicated. Regarding the study as a whole: There were carriers of CMV plus the relevant HLA, and cumulative public TCR beta family frequency identified them. The response measured ex vivo was dominated by TCR beta clonotypes (HLA-C-restricted and CMV-specific).

Germline V gene sequence: CDR1 MNHEY, CDR2 SMNVEV (reference sequence). The CDR3 has 12 amino acids. V was trimmed by 3 bases and J by 6 bases, leaving 9 bases between them. The chain recombines TRBV27 with TRBJ2-7; TRBD1 or TRBD2 may be the D gene (5 bases each). This TCR was recovered from a human donor in good health (CMV status not recorded). Some clones in this sample may be carry-over from other donors' samples. Sequenced material: cultured CD8+ T cells from PBMCs, taken from culture after CMV antigen stimulation. The CDR3 protein is CASSFPGTEQYF. CDR3 nucleotide sequence: TGTGCCAGCAGTTTTCCGGGGACCGAGCAGTACTTC.